What follows are 32 T cell receptor beta chains derived from one specimen sequenced in a study of vaccination effects on CD4 cells after COVID-19 (dated by TCRdb to about 2022). After more than 9 days of culture, CD4+ T cells were isolated with the EasySep CD4+ T cell isolation kit. Their antigens remain unidentified. Libraries were constructed by the immunoSEQ multiplex PCR assay. TCRdb re-hosts the immuneACCESS table, in-frame sequences only. Its copies lack some clones; in the studies checked, an unresolved V gene accounts for under half of them, and the cause for the rest is not known. The sample table holds about 74,000 clones, of which roughly three quarters were seen once. Roughly 2% of the sample comes from the top ten. The specimen was CD4+ T cells from PBMCs cultured without peptide, collected before COVID-19 vaccination. These receptor sequences come from a human donor who received a COVID-19 vaccine.

The CDR3 is CATSDARDRRETQYF. DNA for the CDR3: TGTGCCACCAGTGATGCCCGGGACCGACGGGAGACCCAGTACTTC. This chain links TRBV24-1 with TRBJ2-5; D might be TRBD1 or TRBD2, each matching 5 bases. V was cut by 3 bases and J by 5 bases, with 15 bases left in between. The CDR3 sequence is 15 residues long. CDR1 and CDR2 (germline): KGHDR, SFDVKD.

The V call is TRBV6-4, the J call TRBJ1-2, with D unresolved. The V end lost 4 bases, the J end lost 6 bases, and 12 bases lay between the germline ends. Per germline, CDR1 MRHNA and CDR2 SNTAGT. This CDR3 is built from 13 residues. DNA for the CDR3: TGTGCCAGCAGTGTCCAGCGGCCTCATGGCTACACCTTC. Translation gives CASSVQRPHGYTF.

This clone has just one count. The J gene is TRBJ2-3, the V gene TRBV7-3; D perhaps matches TRBD2 (6 bases). Germline V lookup: CDR1 SGHTA, CDR2 FQGTGA. The ends were cut back, 5 bases at V and 2 bases at J, with 14 bases in the middle. There are 15 residues in the CDR3. CDR3 residues: CASSPGLGVTDTQYF. As DNA, the CDR3 is TGTGCCAGCAGCCCGGGACTTGGAGTCACAGATACGCAGTATTTT. The full variable domain, its missing parts supplied by reference TRBV7-3 and TRBJ2-3, is GAGVSQTPSNKVTEKGKYVELRCDPISGHTALYWYRQSLGQGPEFLIYFQGTGAADDSGLPNDRFFAVRPEGSVSTLKIQRTERGDSAVYLCASSPGLGVTDTQYFGPGTRLTVL.

The rearrangement uses TRBV18 and TRBJ2-3; 8 bases are a match to TRBD1. CDR1 is KGHSH, CDR2 LQKENI, per germline. V dropped 3 bases and J dropped 1; count of bases not matched to a gene: 9. The CDR3 sequence is 17 residues long. In nucleotides, the CDR3 is TGTGCCAGCTCACCCCTAAGGACAGGGTCGGGCACAGATACGCAGTATTTT. As protein: CASSPLRTGSGTDTQYF.

The V and J genes are TRBV30 and TRBJ1-4, with D unresolved. The V gene's germline CDR1 is GTSNPN and CDR2 SVGIG (reference sequence). Trimming took 4 bases from V and 8 from J, leaving 8 bases between them. The CDR3 spans 11 residues. This CDR3 reads CAWTRGEKLFF. CDR3 bases: TGTGCCTGGACGCGAGGGGAAAAACTGTTTTTT.

The chain is built from TRBV5-8 and TRBJ2-3; D possibly uses TRBD1 or TRBD2 (5 bases each). The germline V and J ends were trimmed by 7 bases and 2 bases, with 17 bases remaining between them. This CDR3 comprises 15 residues. Germline CDR1 and CDR2: SGHTS and YDEGEE. The CDR3 nucleotides are TGTGCCAGCCCTTCGTTCCGGGACCCCACAGATACGCAGTATTTT. Protein: CASPSFRDPTDTQYF.

The table lists this clone with a few counts. The chain combines TRBV6-5 with TRBJ1-2, with a tentative D call TRBD1 (6 bases). The CDR3 extends over 13 amino acids. Germline assignment: CDR1 MNHEY and CDR2 SVGAGI. The ends were cut back, 10 bases at V and 0 bases at J, with 12 bases in the middle. CDR3 nucleotides: TGTGCCACCCGGACAGCAGCTAACTATGGCTACACCTTC. This codes for CATRTAANYGYTF.

The CDR3 DNA follows: TGCGCCAGCAGCTCAAATTCAGGGTACACCGGGGAGCTGTTTTTT. This gives the protein CASSSNSGYTGELFF. This rearrangement joins TRBV5-1 to TRBJ2-2; tentative D call: TRBD1 (5 bases). Germline assignment: CDR1 SGHRS and CDR2 YFSETQ. The CDR3 has 15 amino acids. Trimming shortened V by 3 bases and J by 3 bases, and 12 bases separated the two germline ends.

The V call is TRBV19, the J call TRBJ2-2, with 11 bases aligning to TRBD1. CDR3 length equals 14 residues. V gave up 6 bases and J gave up 4 bases; unmatched junction bases: 1. Germline loops: CDR1 LNHDA, CDR2 SQIVND (reference sequence). CDR3 sequence: CASRDRGRTGELFF. The DNA of the CDR3 is TGTGCCAGTAGGGACAGGGGGCGCACCGGGGAGCTGTTTTTT.

J is TRBJ1-4 and V is TRBV2; 8 positions match TRBD1. Germline V lookup: CDR1 SNHLY, CDR2 FYNNEI. J was trimmed by 6 bases and V by 5 bases; bases with no gene match: 5. The CDR3 has 14 residues. The CDR3 here is CASSQDRVDEKLFF. CDR3 nucleotides: TGTGCCAGCAGTCAGGACAGGGTCGATGAAAAACTGTTTTTT.

The chain joins TRBV6-5 to TRBJ1-5; a possible D gene is TRBD1 (6 bases). There are 15 residues in the CDR3. V shed 6 bases and J shed 0 bases, with 12 bases lying between them. Germline CDR1 and CDR2: MNHEY and SVGAGI. The CDR3 spells CASSAGHYSNQPQHF. The CDR3 nucleotides read TGTGCCAGCAGCGCGGGACACTATAGCAATCAGCCCCAGCATTTT.

This chain uses TRBV19 with TRBJ2-3, with D possibly called TRBD1 or TRBD2 (5 bases each). This CDR3 comprises 16 residues. Trimming took 1 base from V and 1 from J, leaving 12 bases between them. CDR1 is LNHDA, CDR2 SQIVND, per germline (reference sequence). Here the CDR3 reads CASSIGAGAGTDTQYF. The CDR3 DNA follows: TGTGCCAGTAGTATAGGGGCCGGGGCAGGCACAGATACGCAGTATTTT.

The J gene is TRBJ1-4, the V gene TRBV5-1; D is possibly TRBD1 (5 bases). V lost 4 bases and J 3 bases, leaving 7 bases between the germline ends. Germline V lookup: CDR1 SGHRS, CDR2 YFSETQ. The CDR3 contains 13 residues. The CDR3 nucleotides read TGCGCCAGCAGCGGGGGGGCTAATGAAAAACTGTTTTTT. Translated, it gives CASSGGANEKLFF.

The V and J genes are TRBV24-1 and TRBJ1-2; a weak D match, TRBD1 (6 bases). The length of the CDR3 is 13 residues. Between the trimmed V and J ends, which lost 4 bases and 8 bases, there was a span of 13 bases. Per the germline V gene, CDR1 is KGHDR and CDR2 is SFDVKD. DNA for the CDR3: TGTGCCACCAGTGAACGTGGGACAACCGGCTACACCTTC. This gives the protein CATSERGTTGYTF.

The J gene is TRBJ2-3, the V gene TRBV27; the match to TRBD2 covers 11 bases. Per the germline V gene, CDR1 is MNHEY and CDR2 is SMNVEV (reference sequence). Unmatched junction bases numbered 11, after V lost 6 bases and J lost 6 bases. The CDR3 runs to 16 residues. CDR3 in amino acids: CASRVNLAGGTDTQYF. CDR3 nucleotide sequence: TGTGCCAGCAGGGTAAACCTAGCGGGGGGTACGGATACGCAGTATTTT.

The V call is TRBV18, the J call TRBJ2-6; no firm D call. CDR3 length: 16 residues. Germline V gives CDR1 KGHSH, CDR2 LQKENI. Trimming stripped 3 bases from V and 6 bases from J, with 15 bases between. For the CDR3, the DNA is TGTGCCAGCTCACCGATTTCCGGGCCGGCGGCCAACGTCCTGACTTTC. Residues: CASSPISGPAANVLTF.

The J gene is TRBJ2-1, the V gene TRBV7-2, with D hard to call. V lost 4 bases, J lost 9 bases, and 19 bases lay in between. The germline V gene encodes CDR1 SGHTA and CDR2 FQGNSA. This CDR3 is built from 15 residues. CDR3: CASSSTRAFSGEQFF. The CDR3 DNA is TGTGCCAGCAGCTCAACCCGGGCCTTTTCGGGTGAGCAGTTCTTC.

The V call is TRBV6-5, the J call TRBJ1-5; possibly TRBD1 for D (6 bases). The germline gives CDR1 MNHEY, CDR2 SVGAGI. V lost 2 bases and J 4 bases, leaving 9 bases between the germline ends. The CDR3 extends over 14 amino acids. The CDR3 region is CASSYEGGNQPQHF. DNA of the CDR3: TGTGCCAGCAGTTACGAGGGGGGGAATCAGCCCCAGCATTTT.

The chain is built from TRBV3-1 (or the pseudogene TRBV3-2) and TRBJ2-5; 7 nucleotides match TRBD1. CDR1 and CDR2 from the germline V gene are LGHDT and YNNKEL (reference sequence). The V and J ends lost 2 bases and 1 base, in that order; junction bases with no gene match: 4. CDR3 length equals 15 residues. CDR3 coding DNA: TGTGCCAGCAGCCAAAATCGGGACAGCCAAGAGACCCAGTACTTC. Amino acids: CASSQNRDSQETQYF.

CDR3 DNA: TGTGCCAGCAGCCAAGGCGGGACTAGCGGGGGCCCTAGCACAGATACGCAGTATTTT. Translated: CASSQGGTSGGPSTDTQYF. The chain uses TRBV4-2 and TRBJ2-3, with TRBD2 matching over 14 bases. The CDR3 has 19 residues. J lost 0 bases, V lost 1 base, and 6 bases had no gene match. Per germline, CDR1 LGHNA and CDR2 YNFKEQ.

V and J are TRBV28 and TRBJ1-2, with 8 positions matching TRBD1. Germline V lookup: CDR1 MDHEN, CDR2 SYDVKM. This CDR3 contains 15 residues. The V segment lost 2 bases and the J segment 2 bases; nucleotides outside the gene matches: 4. The CDR3 spells CASSLPGGWNYGYTF. The CDR3 bases are TGTGCCAGCAGTTTACCAGGGGGCTGGAACTATGGCTACACCTTC.

This clone has only one observation. This chain joins TRBV9 and TRBJ2-6, with unresolved D. V was trimmed by 0 bases and J by 0 bases, leaving 13 bases between them. The CDR3 runs to 18 residues. Germline CDR1 and CDR2: SGDLS and YYNGEE. The CDR3 DNA sequence: TGTGCCAGCAGCGTAGGCCTTCCCGAGAGCTCTGGGGCCAACGTCCTGACTTTC. Its protein product is CASSVGLPESSGANVLTF.

This sequence joins TRBV24-1 and TRBJ1-5; D possibly corresponds to TRBD1 (6 bases). Trimming left V 0 bases short and J 11 bases short, with 10 bases between. CDR1 KGHDR and CDR2 SFDVKD come from the germline V gene. The CDR3 is made up of 13 amino acids. CDR3 in amino acids: CATSDLGTTTQHF. The CDR3 DNA sequence: TGTGCCACCAGTGATTTGGGGACAACGACCCAGCATTTT.

This chain connects TRBV2 to TRBJ2-7; TRBD2 matches at 7 bases. In germline, CDR1 is SNHLY, CDR2 FYNNEI. Trimming cost V 6 bases and J 2 bases; bases outside gene matches: 7. The CDR3 runs 14 residues. The CDR3 DNA reads TGTGCCAGCAGATACACCGGGACTACCTACGAGCAGTACGTC. This encodes CASRYTGTTYEQYV.

The V call is TRBV25-1, the J call TRBJ2-7; D uncertain. CDR1 and CDR2 from the germline V gene are MGHDK and SYGVNS. This CDR3 comprises 12 residues. The ends were cut back, 7 bases at V and 2 bases at J, with 9 bases in the middle. Here the CDR3 reads CASIPIPYEQYV. CDR3 in DNA: TGTGCCAGCATCCCGATTCCCTACGAGCAGTACGTC.

This chain uses TRBV2 with TRBJ2-7, with TRBD1 identical over 9 bases. CDR1 and CDR2 from the germline V gene are SNHLY and FYNNEI. CDR3 length: 13 amino acids. Trimming took 6 bases from V and 7 from J; bases not matched to a gene: 7. The CDR3 is CASSQMGTGEQYV. CDR3 nucleotide sequence: TGTGCCAGCAGCCAAATGGGGACAGGGGAGCAGTACGTC.

V is TRBV6-6 and J is TRBJ1-3, with 8 nucleotides matching TRBD1. CDR1 and CDR2 from the germline V gene are MNHNY and SVGAGI (reference sequence). Germline trimming cut 0 bases from V and 3 bases from J; bases unmatched to any gene: 4. The CDR3 length is 16 residues. DNA of the CDR3: TGTGCCAGCAGTTACTCGCAGGGGGCGAATGGAAACACCATATATTTT. It is translated as CASSYSQGANGNTIYF.

This sequence joins TRBV24-1 and TRBJ1-1; 7 bases match TRBD1. This CDR3 contains 15 residues. Germline lookup yields CDR1 KGHDR and CDR2 SFDVKD. J was trimmed by 5 bases and V by 5 bases; bases with no gene match: 10. This chain's CDR3 is CATSATTGWGTEAFF. The DNA for the CDR3 is TGTGCCACCAGTGCTACGACAGGGTGGGGAACTGAAGCTTTCTTT.

V gene TRBV28 combines with J gene TRBJ2-1, with D unclear. The CDR3 consists of 13 residues. Germline CDR1 MDHEN, CDR2 SYDVKM. The germline V and J ends were trimmed by 3 bases and 4 bases, with 7 bases remaining between them. The CDR3, as DNA: TGTGCCAGCAGTTTCCTCCAGTACAATGAGCAGTTCTTC. Protein sequence: CASSFLQYNEQFF.

The chain carries TRBV30 and TRBJ1-4; TRBD1 agrees at 10 bases. CDR3 length equals 16 residues. The V gene's germline CDR1 is GTSNPN and CDR2 SVGIG (reference sequence). The V segment lost 0 bases and the J segment 2 bases; nucleotides outside the gene matches: 3. The CDR3 loop reads CAWSVDRGPTNEKLFF. CDR3 coding DNA: TGTGCCTGGAGTGTTGACAGGGGGCCTACTAATGAAAAACTGTTTTTT. The complete variable domain, with remaining parts taken from reference TRBV30 and TRBJ1-4, reads SQTIHQWPATLVQPVGSPLSLECTVEGTSNPNLYWYRQAAGRGLQLLFYSVGIGQISSEVPQNLSASRPQDRQFILSSKKLLLSDSGFYLCAWSVDRGPTNEKLFFGSGTQLSVL.

This chain joins TRBV11-3 and TRBJ2-3; TRBD2 aligns across 8 bases. The V gene end was trimmed by 1 base and the J gene end by 4 bases; junction bases not matched to a gene: 4. The CDR3 totals 15 residues. Germline CDR1 SGHNT, CDR2 YENEEA. The DNA for the CDR3 is TGTGCCAGCAGCTTAGTCGCGGGGGGCTCAGATACGCAGTATTTT. Translating gives CASSLVAGGSDTQYF.

On this clone: The sample carries other DNA sequences with the same CDR3. V and J are TRBV7-2 and TRBJ2-5, with TRBD1 matching 9 bases. This CDR3 spans 14 amino acids. Germline-derived CDR1 and CDR2 are SGHTA and FQGNSA. Unmatched junction bases numbered 1, after V lost 0 bases and J lost 5 bases. In nucleotides, the CDR3 is TGTGCCAGCAGCTTAGCTGGGACAGGGGAGACCCAGTACTTC. It codes for CASSLAGTGETQYF.